This T cell receptor beta chain is from a study of blood T cell repertoires in COVID-19. The wider study: The cDNA or gDNA used as material had been derived from T cells, B-cell-depleted T cells, or PBMCs.

In the authors' methods: Estimation of nucleated cell counts relied on the amplification of reference gene primers. The repertoire was sequenced with immunoSEQ multiplex PCR; TCRdb's copy has only in-frame clones and lacks some. The D gene and trimming were derived from the DNA, and the V and J assignments and clone size from that table. The profile covers more than 70,000 clones, with about 89% appearing a single time and less than 5% taken by the ten largest. This CDR3 spans 14 amino acids. Germline V gene sequence: CDR1 MGHDK, CDR2 SYGVNS. J was trimmed by 7 bases and V by 4 bases; bases with no gene match: 5.

The origin of this receptor is a man aged 45-65 years with active or convalescent COVID-19. Sequences were obtained from peripheral blood. The J gene is TRBJ2-1, the V gene TRBV25-1; 9 positions agree with TRBD2. CDR3: CASSVAGGWNEQFF. In nucleotides, the CDR3 is TGTGCCAGCAGTGTTGCGGGGGGGTGGAATGAGCAGTTCTTC.